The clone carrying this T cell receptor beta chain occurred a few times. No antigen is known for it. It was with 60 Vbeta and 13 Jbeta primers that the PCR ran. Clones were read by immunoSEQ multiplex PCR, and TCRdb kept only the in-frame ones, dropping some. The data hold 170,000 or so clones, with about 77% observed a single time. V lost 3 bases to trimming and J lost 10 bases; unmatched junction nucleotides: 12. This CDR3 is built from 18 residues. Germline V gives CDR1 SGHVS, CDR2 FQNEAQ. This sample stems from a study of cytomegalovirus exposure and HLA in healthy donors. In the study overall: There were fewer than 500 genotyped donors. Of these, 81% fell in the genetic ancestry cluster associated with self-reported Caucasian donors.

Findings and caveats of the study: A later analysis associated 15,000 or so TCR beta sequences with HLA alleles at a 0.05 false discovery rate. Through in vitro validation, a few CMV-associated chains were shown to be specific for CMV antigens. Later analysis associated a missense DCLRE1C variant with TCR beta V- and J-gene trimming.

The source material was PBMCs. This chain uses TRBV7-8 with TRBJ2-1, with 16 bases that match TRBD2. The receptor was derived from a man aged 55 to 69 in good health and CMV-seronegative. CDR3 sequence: CASSFSGLAGGDRGEQFF. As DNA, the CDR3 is TGTGCCAGCAGCTTTTCGGGACTAGCGGGAGGGGATCGGGGAGAGCAGTTCTTC.